A selection of T cell receptor beta chains follows, all from one sample in a study of shared T cell receptors in the human thymus. Method: immunoSEQ multiplex PCR; TCRdb's copy keeps in-frame clones and lacks some. This sample has about 610,000 clones, with around 89% found just once. A further study also used this sample, focusing on human thymus T cells.

What was sequenced was thymocytes. These receptors were collected from a boy less than two years old with a congenital heart defect. Each CDR3 is given with its conserved first and last residue. A D gene is named only where the DNA matches it firmly. Size is stated for part of the rows, as once, few or many counts, or as a class when the clone is expanded.

TRBD1,TRBV4-1,TRBJ1-4,.,CASSLSPGQGAQLFF,TGCGCCAGCAGCCTCAGCCCGGGACAGGGGGCACAACTGTTTTTT
.,TRBV15,TRBJ1-2,.,CATSRDQGYGYTF,TGTGCCACCAGCAGAGATCAGGGCTATGGCTACACCTTC
TRBD1,TRBV7-2,TRBJ1-5,.,CASSLVGQLIGQPQHF,TGTGCCAGCAGCTTAGTGGGACAGTTAATCGGACAGCCCCAGCATTTT
TRBD2,TRBV27,TRBJ2-5,once,CASSFSLAENGGIQETQYF,TGTGCCAGCAGTTTCTCGCTAGCGGAAAACGGCGGGATCCAAGAGACCCAGTACTTC
TRBD1,TRBV9,TRBJ1-2,.,CASSVHRGRDYGYTF,TGTGCCAGCAGCGTCCACAGGGGGCGCGACTATGGCTACACCTTC
TRBD1,TRBV15,TRBJ2-2,.,CATSRDDRGQSTGELFF,TGTGCCACCAGCAGAGATGACAGGGGGCAGAGCACCGGGGAGCTGTTTTTT
.,TRBV15,TRBJ2-1,.,CATSRDRWRTDNEQFF,TGTGCCACCAGCAGAGATCGTTGGAGGACAGACAATGAGCAGTTCTTC
.,TRBV14,TRBJ2-1,.,CASSQANRLGGNEQFF,TGTGCCAGCAGCCAAGCCAACCGGCTAGGCGGCAATGAGCAGTTCTTC
TRBD2,TRBV5-1,TRBJ2-5,.,CASSWWGLGIETQYF,TGCGCCAGCAGCTGGTGGGGACTAGGGATTGAGACCCAGTACTTC
.,TRBV4-3,TRBJ2-7,.,CASSQERPYGYEQYF,TGCGCCAGCAGCCAAGAAAGGCCCTACGGGTACGAGCAGTACTTC
TRBD2,TRBV7-2,TRBJ2-1,.,CASSFLGLAEFF,TGTGCCAGCAGCTTTTTAGGACTAGCGGAGTTCTTC
TRBD1,TRBV7-2,TRBJ1-2,.,CASSVGQGGYGYTF,TGTGCCAGCAGCGTCGGACAGGGGGGCTATGGCTACACCTTC
.,TRBV7-9,TRBJ1-1,.,CASSWRVREAFF,TGTGCCAGCAGCTGGAGGGTCAGGGAAGCTTTCTTT
.,TRBV28,TRBJ1-5,.,CARTVWNQPQHF,TGTGCCAGAACGGTGTGGAATCAGCCCCAGCATTTT
TRBD2,TRBV6-5,TRBJ2-3,.,CASSWTSGPLTDTQYF,TGTGCCAGCAGTTGGACTAGCGGGCCCCTCACAGATACGCAGTATTTT
.,TRBV11-3,TRBJ2-7,.,CASSLDTGASYEQYF,TGTGCCAGCAGCTTAGATACGGGAGCGTCCTACGAGCAGTACTTC
TRBD2,TRBV5-5,TRBJ2-5,.,CASSLESAGVLETQYF,TGTGCCAGCAGCTTGGAATCAGCGGGAGTTTTGGAGACCCAGTACTTC
.,TRBV4-3,TRBJ2-7,once,CASSQDFWRGSSYEQYF,TGCGCCAGCAGCCAAGATTTCTGGCGGGGAAGCTCCTACGAGCAGTACTTC
.,TRBV27,TRBJ1-4,.,CASPGGEKLFF,TGTGCCAGCCCGGGAGGGGAAAAACTGTTTTTT
.,TRBV29-1,TRBJ1-2,.,CSVCRVDYGYTF,TGCAGCGTTTGCAGGGTCGACTATGGCTACACCTTC
.,TRBV7-9,TRBJ2-3,.,CASSLEPPGVGTDTQYF,TGTGCCAGCAGCTTAGAGCCCCCAGGGGTCGGCACAGATACGCAGTATTTT
TRBD1,TRBV28,TRBJ1-5,.,CASHSLRGSNQPQHF,TGTGCCAGCCATTCGCTCAGGGGGAGCAATCAGCCCCAGCATTTT
TRBD2,TRBV27,TRBJ2-3,.,CASSPPGGSPTDTQYF,TGTGCCAGCAGTCCCCCCGGGGGGAGCCCCACAGATACGCAGTATTTT
TRBD1,TRBV7-2,TRBJ1-2,.,CASSPRDREDNYGYTF,TGTGCCAGCAGCCCTCGGGACAGGGAAGATAACTATGGCTACACCTTC
TRBD1,TRBV25-1,TRBJ2-3,.,CASLGQGVFTDTQYF,TGTGCCAGCCTAGGACAGGGGGTGTTCACAGATACGCAGTATTTT
.,TRBV6-1,TRBJ1-1,.,CASPTAEAFF,TGTGCCAGCCCTACGGCTGAAGCTTTCTTT
.,TRBV2,TRBJ1-1,.,CARESNTGAFF,TGTGCCAGAGAGAGTAACACAGGAGCTTTCTTT
TRBD1,TRBV28,TRBJ2-7,.,CASRSGQGSGTVWEQYF,TGTGCCAGCAGATCGGGACAGGGGAGCGGGACGGTATGGGAGCAGTACTTC
.,TRBV27,TRBJ1-5,.,CASSLTAGAGASNQPQHF,TGTGCCAGCAGTCTTACCGCGGGCGCAGGGGCAAGCAATCAGCCCCAGCATTTT
.,TRBV10-3,TRBJ1-1,.,CAIMKSTNTEAFF,TGTGCCATCATGAAGAGTACGAACACTGAAGCTTTCTTT
TRBD2,TRBV12-5,TRBJ2-5,.,CASGLEGGSGETQYF,TGTGCTAGTGGTTTGGAGGGCGGGAGCGGAGAGACCCAGTACTTC
TRBD2,TRBV6-1,TRBJ2-3,.,CASSERASGSGTQYF,TGTGCCAGCAGTGAAAGGGCTAGCGGGAGTGGGACGCAGTATTTT
.,TRBV11-2,TRBJ1-1,.,CASSLGQSEAFF,TGTGCCAGCAGCTTAGGCCAGTCTGAAGCTTTCTTT
.,TRBV6-5,TRBJ1-2,once,CASRPGVNYGYTF,TGTGCCAGCAGACCGGGGGTTAACTATGGCTACACCTTC
.,TRBV6-4,TRBJ2-3,.,CASSERPRIRFTDTQYF,TGTGCCAGCAGTGAGAGACCGCGGATCCGTTTCACAGATACGCAGTATTTT
TRBD2,TRBV12-5,TRBJ2-5,.,CASGPGLAGAQYF,TGTGCTAGTGGCCCCGGACTAGCGGGAGCCCAGTACTTC
.,TRBV2,TRBJ2-7,.,CASSELEQTYEQYF,TGTGCCAGCAGTGAACTGGAACAGACCTACGAGCAGTACTTC
TRBD2,TRBV5-6,TRBJ2-7,.,CASSFWTSGRCDEQYF,TGTGCCAGCAGCTTTTGGACTAGCGGGAGATGCGACGAGCAGTACTTC
TRBD2,TRBV6-5,TRBJ2-3,.,CASRTGLAGGNTQYF,TGTGCCAGCAGAACTGGGCTAGCGGGAGGAAATACGCAGTATTTT
TRBD2,TRBV29-1,TRBJ2-1,.,CSVVTSGLGEQFF,TGCAGCGTTGTGACTAGCGGGCTCGGCGAGCAGTTCTTC
TRBD1,TRBV5-4,TRBJ1-2,once,CASSLLRQGARGYTF,TGTGCCAGCAGCTTGTTACGGCAGGGGGCACGGGGCTACACCTTC
TRBD1,TRBV6-5,TRBJ2-7,.,CASSSPARGPSYEQYF,TGTGCCAGCAGTTCCCCCGCCAGGGGGCCCTCCTACGAGCAGTACTTC
TRBD1,TRBV7-6,TRBJ1-1,.,CASSPFSGTGARENTEAFF,TGTGCCAGCAGCCCCTTTTCCGGGACAGGGGCGCGTGAGAACACTGAAGCTTTCTTT
TRBD2,TRBV28,TRBJ2-7,.,CASSQREFEQYF,TGTGCCAGCAGTCAGCGGGAGTTCGAGCAGTACTTC
TRBD2,TRBV5-8,TRBJ2-1,.,CASSFKREVPYNEQFF,TGTGCCAGCAGCTTCAAGCGGGAGGTCCCCTACAATGAGCAGTTCTTC
.,TRBV28,TRBJ2-7,.,CASSPTRDSTYEQYF,TGTGCCAGCAGTCCGACCCGGGACTCTACCTACGAGCAGTACTTC
.,TRBV10-1,TRBJ2-1,.,CASSESEQGGPYNEQFF,TGCGCCAGCAGTGAGTCGGAACAGGGCGGACCCTACAATGAGCAGTTCTTC
.,TRBV15,TRBJ2-7,.,CATSNLRTEAHEQYF,TGTGCCACCAGCAACCTCAGGACGGAGGCCCACGAGCAGTACTTC
TRBD2,TRBV4-3,TRBJ2-7,.,CASSHLAGEQYF,TGCGCCAGCAGCCATCTAGCGGGCGAGCAGTACTTC